This T cell receptor (beta chain) derives from a study of blood T cell repertoires in COVID-19 (dated by TCRdb to the early 2020s). Background for the entire study: Samples from collaborators originated in the United States, Italy and Spain and spanned both the acute and convalescent phases of COVID-19. The prospective study material was composed of cDNA or gDNA derived from T cells, B-cell-depleted T cells, or PBMCs. Nearly every sample came with metadata listing a de-identified subject ID, COVID-19 status, age in years and sex. Deeply sampled blood TCRbeta repertoires from subjects exposed to, actively infected with, or recovered from COVID-19 were included in the dataset. The samples were drawn from two sources: the first 160 participants of the ongoing ImmuneRACE study, and approximately 1,300 subjects contributed by 6 global collaborators. The repertoires were released in a freely available public database meant as a resource for research on the immune response to SARS-CoV-2. HLA class I and class II types, where available, came from metadata supplied by the sample provider rather than from assay-based typing.

Comment on this clone: There is no known antigen for this receptor. There are no base qualities to consult, and no much larger clone falls within one base.

Trimming accounts for 2 bases at V and 8 bases at J, while the number of junction bases matched to no gene is 6. The CDR3 goes from the cysteine to the phenylalanine over 15 residues. The kept DNA is CDR3 alone, 45 bases in frame from the first base. CDR1 and CDR2 are read off the germline V gene as SGHTA and FQGNSA. TCRbeta CDR3 regions were amplified from genomic DNA using the immunoSEQ Assay, a bias-controlled multiplex PCR. Per the authors' processing: The number of nucleated cells in each sample was estimated by amplification of reference gene primers within the assay. Sequence reads were collapsed and filtered to measure the absolute abundance of every unique TCRbeta CDR3 rearrangement. Productive Simpson clonality was computed per sample as the square root of Simpson's diversity index over productive rearrangements. Sourced from immuneACCESS, this table was stored by TCRdb with only in-frame sequences that have V and J called. A share of the clones is absent; for the studies checked, an unresolved V gene accounts for under half, and the remainder has no known explanation. D and trimming were read from the DNA, whereas the V and J calls and clone size are those reported in that table. In this sample the table shows about 150,000 clones, around four fifths of which occur a single time. The ten largest clones take up around 20% of the sample.

Study-wide findings and limitations: The quantity of clinical and demographic metadata differed by source and by participant and was supplied without curation.

Samples from volunteer blood donors who had recovered from COVID-19 were contributed by a second Seattle source. Whole blood was collected in K2EDTA tubes by collaborating institutions according to the institutions' own protocols. For TCRbeta analysis, collaborators shipped samples as frozen whole blood, isolated PBMCs, or DNA extracted from either of those sample types. The chain joins TRBV7-2 to TRBJ1-6; the central 7 bases match TRBD1. Sequenced sample: peripheral blood. The origin of this receptor is a woman in her 70s who had recovered from COVID-19. The CDR3 sequence is CASSLTQGGHSPLHF. DNA sequence: TGTGCCAGCAGCTTAACCCAAGGGGGCCATTCACCCCTCCACTTT.